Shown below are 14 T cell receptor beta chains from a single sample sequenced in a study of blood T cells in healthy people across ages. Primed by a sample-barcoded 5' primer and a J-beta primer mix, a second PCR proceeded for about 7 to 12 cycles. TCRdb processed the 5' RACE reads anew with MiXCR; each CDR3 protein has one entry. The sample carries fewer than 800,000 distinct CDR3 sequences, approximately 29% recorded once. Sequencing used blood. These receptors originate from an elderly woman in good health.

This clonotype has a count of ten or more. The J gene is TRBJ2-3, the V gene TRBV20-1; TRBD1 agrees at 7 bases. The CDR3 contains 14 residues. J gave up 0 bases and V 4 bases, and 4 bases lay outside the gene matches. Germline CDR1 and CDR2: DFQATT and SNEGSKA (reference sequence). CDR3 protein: CSAKGQDSTDTQYF. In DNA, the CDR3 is TGCAGTGCTAAAGGACAGGACAGCACAGATACGCAGTATTTT.

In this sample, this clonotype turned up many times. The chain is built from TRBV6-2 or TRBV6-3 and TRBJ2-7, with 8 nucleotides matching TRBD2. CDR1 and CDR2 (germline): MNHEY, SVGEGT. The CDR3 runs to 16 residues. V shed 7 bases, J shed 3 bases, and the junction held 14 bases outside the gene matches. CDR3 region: CASNQAGGKILYEQYF. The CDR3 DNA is TGTGCCAGCAACCAGGCGGGGGGCAAAATTCTCTACGAGCAGTACTTC.

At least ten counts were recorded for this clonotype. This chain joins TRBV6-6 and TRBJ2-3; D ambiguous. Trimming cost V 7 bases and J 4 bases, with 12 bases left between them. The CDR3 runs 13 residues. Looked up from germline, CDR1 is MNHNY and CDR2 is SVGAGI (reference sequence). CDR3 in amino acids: CASTPPGADTQYF. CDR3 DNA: TGTGCCAGCACCCCCCCTGGAGCAGATACGCAGTATTTT.

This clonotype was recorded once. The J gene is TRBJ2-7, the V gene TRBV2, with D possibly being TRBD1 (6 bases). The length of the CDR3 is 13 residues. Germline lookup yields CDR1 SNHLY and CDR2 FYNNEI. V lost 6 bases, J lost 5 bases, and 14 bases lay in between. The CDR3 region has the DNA TGTGCCAGCAGCCAGGGGCCTAACCACGAGCAGTACTTC. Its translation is CASSQGPNHEQYF.

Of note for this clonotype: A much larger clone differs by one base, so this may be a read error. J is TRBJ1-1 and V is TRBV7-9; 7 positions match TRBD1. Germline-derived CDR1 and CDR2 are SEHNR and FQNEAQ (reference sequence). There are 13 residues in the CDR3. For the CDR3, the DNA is TGTTCCAGCAGCTTAGGACAGGTCCCTGAAGCTTTCTTT. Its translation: CSSSLGQVPEAFF.

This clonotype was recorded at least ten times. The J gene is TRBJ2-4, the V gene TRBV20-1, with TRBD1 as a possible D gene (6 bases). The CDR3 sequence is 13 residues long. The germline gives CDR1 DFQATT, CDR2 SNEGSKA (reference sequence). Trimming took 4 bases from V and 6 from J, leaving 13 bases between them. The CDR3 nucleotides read TGCAGTGCTAAGGTCTCCAGGGGAAACATTCAGTACTTC. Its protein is CSAKVSRGNIQYF.

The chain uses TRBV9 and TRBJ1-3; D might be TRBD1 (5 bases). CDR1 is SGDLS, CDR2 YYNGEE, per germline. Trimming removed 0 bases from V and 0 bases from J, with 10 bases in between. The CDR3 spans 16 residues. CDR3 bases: TGTGCCAGCAGCGTAGCTACCGACAGCTCTGGAAACACCATATATTTT. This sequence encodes CASSVATDSSGNTIYF.

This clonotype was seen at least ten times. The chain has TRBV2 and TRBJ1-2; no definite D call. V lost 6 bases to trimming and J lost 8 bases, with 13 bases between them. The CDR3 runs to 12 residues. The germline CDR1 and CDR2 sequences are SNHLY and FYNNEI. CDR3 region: CASRVGGLGYTF. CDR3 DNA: TGTGCCAGCAGGGTAGGAGGGCTAGGCTACACCTTC.

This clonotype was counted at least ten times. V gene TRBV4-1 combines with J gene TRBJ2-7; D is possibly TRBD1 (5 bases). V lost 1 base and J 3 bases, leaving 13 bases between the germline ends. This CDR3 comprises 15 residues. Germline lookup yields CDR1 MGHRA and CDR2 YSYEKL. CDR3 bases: TGCGCCAGCAGCCAAGCCCTACAGGTAATCTACGAGCAGTACTTC. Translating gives CASSQALQVIYEQYF.

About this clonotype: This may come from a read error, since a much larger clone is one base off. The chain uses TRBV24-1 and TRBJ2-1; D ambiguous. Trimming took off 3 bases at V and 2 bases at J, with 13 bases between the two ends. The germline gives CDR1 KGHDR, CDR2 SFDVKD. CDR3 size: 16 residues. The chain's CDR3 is CATSDETPGAYNEQFF. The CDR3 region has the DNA TGTGCCACCAGTGATGAGACCCCTGGAGCCTACAATGAGCAGTTCTTC.

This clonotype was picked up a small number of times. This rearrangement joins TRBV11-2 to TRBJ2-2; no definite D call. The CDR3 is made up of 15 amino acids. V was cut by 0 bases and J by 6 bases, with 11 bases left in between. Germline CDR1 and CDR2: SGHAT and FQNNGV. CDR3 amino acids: CASSLDPGAAGELFF. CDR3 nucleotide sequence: TGTGCCAGCAGCTTAGACCCCGGCGCGGCCGGGGAGCTGTTTTTT.

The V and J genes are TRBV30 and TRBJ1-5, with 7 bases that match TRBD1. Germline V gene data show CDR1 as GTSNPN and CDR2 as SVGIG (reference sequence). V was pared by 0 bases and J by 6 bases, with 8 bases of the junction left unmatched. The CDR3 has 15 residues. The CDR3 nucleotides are TGTGCCTGGAGTGTACGCAGGGGGTATGGTCAGCCCCAGCATTTT. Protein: CAWSVRRGYGQPQHF.

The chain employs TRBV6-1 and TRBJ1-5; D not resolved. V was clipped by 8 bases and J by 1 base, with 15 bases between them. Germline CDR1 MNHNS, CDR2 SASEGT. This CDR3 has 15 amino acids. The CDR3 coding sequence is TGTGCCAGCGCTAGCGTGGGTCTGAGCAATCAGCCCCAGCATTTT. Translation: CASASVGLSNQPQHF.

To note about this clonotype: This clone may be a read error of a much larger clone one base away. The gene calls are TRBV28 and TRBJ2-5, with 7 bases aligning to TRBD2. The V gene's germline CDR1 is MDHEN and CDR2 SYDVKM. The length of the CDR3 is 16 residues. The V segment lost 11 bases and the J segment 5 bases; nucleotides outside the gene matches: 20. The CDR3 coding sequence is TGTGCCTTTCCCCCGGGGAGGGGTATAATTGGGGAGACCCAGTACTTC. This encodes CAFPPGRGIIGETQYF.